This T cell receptor beta chain was profiled in a study of T cells in Graves' hyperthyroidism and ophthalmopathy. Study overall: Blood from the periphery was taken at initial diagnosis, before any treatment.

The table lists this clonotype with many counts. As yet, its antigen is unknown. TCR beta CDR3 sequences were amplified from RNA transcripts. The HTBI primer set served for first-round RT-PCR of the TCR CDR3. TCRdb fed the multiplex PCR reads into MiXCR, producing one record per CDR3 protein. This table has approximately 600,000 distinct CDR3 sequences, about 15% appearing once. Points from the study as a whole: Clonotypes that were expanded in thyroid above 0.001 mostly appeared in blood too.

The CDR3 is 13 residues long. In germline, CDR1 is LNHDA, CDR2 SQIVND (reference sequence). V lost 3 bases and J lost 5, with 10 bases in between. The rearrangement joins TRBV19 to TRBJ1-2, with D hard to call. The sequence was collected from a woman between 25 and 40 years old with Graves' hyperthyroidism that later progressed to Graves' ophthalmopathy. Input material: blood. This chain's CDR3 is CASSISPYYGYTF. As DNA, the CDR3 is TGTGCCAGTAGTATTAGTCCCTATTATGGCTACACCTTC.